This T cell receptor (beta chain) was observed in a study of immune heterogeneity within non-small cell lung tumors listed by TCRdb under 2018. Background on the whole study: By histology, a few squamous cell carcinomas, around ten non-squamous carcinomas and 1 tumor not otherwise specified were included. To look at intratumoral immune heterogeneity, the study ran whole-exome sequencing, RNA-seq and TCR beta repertoire sequencing on several spatially distinct regions taken from every NSCLC tumor. For mutant peptides 8 to 11 amino acids long, netMHCpan-3.0 predicted neoantigen binding to the HLA alleles of each patient. TCR repertoire analysis included 55 to 65 tumor loci from 15 or so patients, whereas transcriptome data included only about 45 loci from 12 patients.

The trim is 1 base for V and 9 bases for J, with a gap of 5 bases between the germline ends. The CDR3 measures 11 amino acids from cysteine to phenylalanine. CDR3 DNA is the only sequence kept; it has 33 bases, read in frame from the first base. From a lookup of the germline V gene, CDR1 and CDR2 are SGHTS and YDEGEE. Results and caveats for the whole study, not just this receptor: High-frequency TCR beta clonotypes were found to be largely distinct between individual patients. Local tumor mutational burden and local T-cell repertoire clonality had a statistically significant but moderate positive correlation (R approximately 0.34). Within a patient, identical dominant CDR3B clonotypes were found to recur across loci, yet unique high-frequency clones were also harbored in different tumor locations.

The TCR beta CDR3 region was amplified with a multiplex PCR system whose first round ran for approximately 10 cycles using 32 V-gene forward primers and 13 J-gene reverse primers. First-round PCR used a QIAGEN Multiplex PCR Kit, and primer sequences were filed in Chinese patent CN105087789A. Illumina universal primers were attached in a second round of PCR run with the Phusion High-Fidelity PCR Kit. TCR libraries were paired-end sequenced at 151 bp read length on the Illumina HiSeq X Ten platform. On the study's bioinformatics: Cutadapt removed reads without multiplex PCR primers, PEAR merged read pairs, and MiXCR with default settings called CDR3 regions. Repertoire diversity was assessed by Shannon entropy, and clonality was calculated as one minus the Shannon entropy divided by the ln of the count of productive unique sequences. Clonotypes at a frequency of at least 0.5% were defined as dominant or high-frequency T-cell clones. The public sequencing data were trimmed at Q25 with fastp and processed into clonotypes with MiXCR by TCRdb, which kept only in-frame beta chains. Rows matching on CDR3 protein sequence are summarized as one entry with the most common DNA and genes. The V and J calls come from TCRdb's annotation, not from the publication. Here the sample has some 22,000 distinct CDR3 sequences; about 29% occur a single time. The top ten constitute about 4.6% of the sample.

As concerns this clonotype: Its antigen remains undetermined. It has no much larger one-base neighbor in the sample; base qualities were not kept.

Genomic DNA extracted from bulk tumor tissue served as TCR template, with roughly 660 ng gDNA amplified per sample. During surgery, multiple biopsies were taken from each primary tumor and placed as far apart as possible within the tumor mass. Patients in the study cohort, which was described as untreated, were newly diagnosed NSCLC cases going through curative surgery. The donors were approximately 14 patients with newly diagnosed non-small cell lung cancer who were having surgery with curative intent. Two independent pathologists examined the resected tumor masses. Only DNA and RNA samples of high quality went on to sequencing.

The rearranged segments are TRBV5-8 and TRBJ1-3, with the D segment identity uncertain. The TCR originated in a man in his forties with non-small cell lung cancer. The sample comprised lung tumor tissue. The CDR3 has the sequence CASSLLGTIYF. The nucleotide sequence reads TGTGCCAGCAGCTTGTTGGGCACCATATATTTT.